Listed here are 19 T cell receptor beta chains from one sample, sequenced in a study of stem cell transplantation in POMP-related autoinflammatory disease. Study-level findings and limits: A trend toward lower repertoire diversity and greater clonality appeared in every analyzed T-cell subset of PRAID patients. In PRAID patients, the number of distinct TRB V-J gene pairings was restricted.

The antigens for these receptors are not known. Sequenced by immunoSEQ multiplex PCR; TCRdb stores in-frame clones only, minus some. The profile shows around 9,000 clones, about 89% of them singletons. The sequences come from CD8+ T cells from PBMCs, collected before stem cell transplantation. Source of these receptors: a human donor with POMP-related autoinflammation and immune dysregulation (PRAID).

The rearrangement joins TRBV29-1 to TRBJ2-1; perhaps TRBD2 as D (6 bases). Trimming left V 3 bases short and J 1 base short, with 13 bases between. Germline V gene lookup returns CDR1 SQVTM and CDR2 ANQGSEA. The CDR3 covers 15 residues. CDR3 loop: CSVDPGSGSYNEQFF. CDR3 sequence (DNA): TGCAGCGTTGACCCCGGGAGTGGGTCCTACAATGAGCAGTTCTTC.

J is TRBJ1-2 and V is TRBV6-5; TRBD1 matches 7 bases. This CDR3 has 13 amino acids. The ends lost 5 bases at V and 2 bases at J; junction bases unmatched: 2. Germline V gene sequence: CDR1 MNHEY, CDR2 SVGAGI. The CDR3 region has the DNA TGTGCCAGCAGTCTGACAGGGAACTATGGCTACACCTTC. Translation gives CASSLTGNYGYTF.

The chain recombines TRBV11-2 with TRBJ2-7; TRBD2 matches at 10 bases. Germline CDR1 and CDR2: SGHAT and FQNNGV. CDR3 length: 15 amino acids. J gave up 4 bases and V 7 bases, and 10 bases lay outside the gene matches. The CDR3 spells CASTRSGGANYEQYF. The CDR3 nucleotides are TGTGCCAGCACCAGGAGCGGGGGGGCGAATTACGAGCAGTACTTC. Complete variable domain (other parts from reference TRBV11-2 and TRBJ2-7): EAGVAQSPRYKIIEKRQSVAFWCNPISGHATLYWYQQILGQGPKLLIQFQNNGVVDDSQLPKDRFSAERLKGVDSTLKIQPAKLEDSAVYLCASTRSGGANYEQYFGPGTRLTVT.

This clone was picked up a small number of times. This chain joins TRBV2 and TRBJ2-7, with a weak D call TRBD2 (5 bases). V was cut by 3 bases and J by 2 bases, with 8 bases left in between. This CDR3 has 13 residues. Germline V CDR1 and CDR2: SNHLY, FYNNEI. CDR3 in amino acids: CASSDQRPYEQYF. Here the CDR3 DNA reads TGTGCCAGCAGTGATCAGCGGCCCTACGAGCAGTACTTC. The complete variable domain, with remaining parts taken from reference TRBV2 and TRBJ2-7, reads EPEVTQTPSHQVTQMGQEVILRCVPISNHLYFYWYRQILGQKVEFLVSFYNNEISEKSEIFDDQFSVERPDGSNFTLKIRSTKLEDSAMYFCASSDQRPYEQYFGPGTRLTVT.

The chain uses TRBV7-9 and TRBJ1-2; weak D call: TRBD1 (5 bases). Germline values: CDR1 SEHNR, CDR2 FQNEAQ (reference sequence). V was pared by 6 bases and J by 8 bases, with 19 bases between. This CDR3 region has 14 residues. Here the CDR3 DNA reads TGTGCCAGCAGTTATGAAGTTGCAGGGCAAGGCTACACCTTC. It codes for CASSYEVAGQGYTF.

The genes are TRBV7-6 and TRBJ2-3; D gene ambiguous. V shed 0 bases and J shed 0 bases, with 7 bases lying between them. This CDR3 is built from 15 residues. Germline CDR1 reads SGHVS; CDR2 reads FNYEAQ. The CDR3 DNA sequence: TGTGCCAGCAGCTTAGCAGTCAGAAGCACAGATACGCAGTATTTT. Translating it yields CASSLAVRSTDTQYF.

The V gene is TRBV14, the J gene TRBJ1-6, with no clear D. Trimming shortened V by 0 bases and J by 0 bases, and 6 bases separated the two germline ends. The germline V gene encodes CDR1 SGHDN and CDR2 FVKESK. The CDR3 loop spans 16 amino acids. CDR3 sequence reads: CASSQDSASYNSPLHF. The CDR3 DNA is TGTGCCAGCAGCCAAGATTCAGCCTCCTATAATTCACCCCTCCACTTT.

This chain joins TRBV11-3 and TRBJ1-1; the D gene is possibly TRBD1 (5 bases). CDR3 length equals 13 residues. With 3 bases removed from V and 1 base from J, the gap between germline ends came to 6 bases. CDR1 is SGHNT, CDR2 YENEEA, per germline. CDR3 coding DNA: TGTGCCAGCAGCTTTACAGGGAACACTGAAGCTTTCTTT. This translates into CASSFTGNTEAFF.

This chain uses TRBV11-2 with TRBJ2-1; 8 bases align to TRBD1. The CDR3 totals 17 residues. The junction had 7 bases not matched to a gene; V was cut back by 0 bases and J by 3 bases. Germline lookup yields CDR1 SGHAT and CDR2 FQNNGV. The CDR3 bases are TGTGCCAGCAGCTTAGAATCGACAGGGGATTTCTACAATGAGCAGTTCTTC. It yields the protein CASSLESTGDFYNEQFF.

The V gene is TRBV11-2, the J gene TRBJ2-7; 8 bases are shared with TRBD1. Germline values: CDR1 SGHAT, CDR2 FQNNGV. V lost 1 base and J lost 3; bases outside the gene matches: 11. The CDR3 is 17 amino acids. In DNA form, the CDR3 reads TGTGCCAGCAGCTTAGCCCTCCGGACAGGGACCCACTACGAGCAGTACTTC. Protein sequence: CASSLALRTGTHYEQYF.

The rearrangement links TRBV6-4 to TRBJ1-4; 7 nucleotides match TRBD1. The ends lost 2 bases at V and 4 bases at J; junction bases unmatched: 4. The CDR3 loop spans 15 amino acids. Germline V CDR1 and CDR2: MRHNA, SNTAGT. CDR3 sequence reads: CASSDDRDGNEKLFF. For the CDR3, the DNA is TGTGCCAGCAGTGACGACAGGGATGGTAATGAAAAACTGTTTTTT.

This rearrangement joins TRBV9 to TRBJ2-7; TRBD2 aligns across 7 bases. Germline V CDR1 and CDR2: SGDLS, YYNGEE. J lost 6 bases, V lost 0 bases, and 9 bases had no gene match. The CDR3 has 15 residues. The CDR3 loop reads CASSVGWEGAPEQYF. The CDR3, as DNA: TGTGCCAGCAGCGTAGGGTGGGAGGGCGCCCCCGAGCAGTACTTC. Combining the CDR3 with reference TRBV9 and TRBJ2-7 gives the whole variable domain DSGVTQTPKHLITATGQRVTLRCSPRSGDLSVYWYQQSLDQGLQFLIQYYNGEERAKGNILERFSAQQFPDLHSELNLSSLELGDSALYFCASSVGWEGAPEQYFGPGTRLTVT.

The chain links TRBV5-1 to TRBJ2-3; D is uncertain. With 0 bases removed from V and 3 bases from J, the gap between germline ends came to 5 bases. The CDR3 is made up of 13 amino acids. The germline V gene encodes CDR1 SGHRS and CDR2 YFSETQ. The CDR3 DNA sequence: TGCGCCAGCAGCTTGGAAGGGACAGATACGCAGTATTTT. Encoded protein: CASSLEGTDTQYF.

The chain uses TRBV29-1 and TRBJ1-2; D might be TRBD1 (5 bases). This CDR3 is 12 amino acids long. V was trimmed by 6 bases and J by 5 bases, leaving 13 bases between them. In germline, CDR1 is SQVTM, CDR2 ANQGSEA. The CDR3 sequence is CSVGQGYYGYTF. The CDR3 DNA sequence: TGCAGCGTAGGTCAGGGTTATTATGGCTACACCTTC.

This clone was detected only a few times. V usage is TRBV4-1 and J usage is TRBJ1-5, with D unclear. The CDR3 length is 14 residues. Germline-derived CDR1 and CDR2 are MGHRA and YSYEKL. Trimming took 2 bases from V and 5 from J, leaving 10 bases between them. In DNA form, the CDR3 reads TGCGCCAGCAGCCAACATGGTAGAGATCAGCCCCAGCATTTT. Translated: CASSQHGRDQPQHF.

CDR3: CASSADRGTDTQYF. The CDR3 DNA follows: TGTGCCAGCAGCGCCGACAGGGGAACAGATACGCAGTATTTT. V usage is TRBV9 and J usage is TRBJ2-3, with 8 bases identical to TRBD1. From germline, CDR1 is SGDLS and CDR2 YYNGEE. With V trimmed by 3 bases and J by 3 bases, 3 bases remained unmatched. There are 14 residues in the CDR3.

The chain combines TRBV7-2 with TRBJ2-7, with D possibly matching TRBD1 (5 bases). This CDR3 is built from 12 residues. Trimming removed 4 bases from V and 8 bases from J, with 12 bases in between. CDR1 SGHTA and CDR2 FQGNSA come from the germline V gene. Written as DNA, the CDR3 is TGTGCCAGCAGCTCGCAGGGATGGAAGCAGTACTTC. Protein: CASSSQGWKQYF.

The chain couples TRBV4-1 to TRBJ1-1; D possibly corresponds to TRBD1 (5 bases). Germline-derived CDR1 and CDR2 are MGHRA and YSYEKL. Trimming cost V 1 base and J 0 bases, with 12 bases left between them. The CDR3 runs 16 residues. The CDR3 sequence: CASSQVGGEVNTEAFF. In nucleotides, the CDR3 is TGCGCCAGCAGCCAAGTCGGGGGGGAGGTGAACACTGAAGCTTTCTTT.

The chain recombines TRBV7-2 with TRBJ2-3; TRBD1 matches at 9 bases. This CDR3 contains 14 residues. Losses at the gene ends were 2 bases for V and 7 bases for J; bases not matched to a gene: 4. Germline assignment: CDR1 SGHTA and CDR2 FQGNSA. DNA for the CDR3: TGTGCCAGCAGCTTACGGACAGGGGCAAATACGCAGTATTTT. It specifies CASSLRTGANTQYF.